Listed below are T cell receptor beta chains from one sample, sequenced in a study of blood T cell repertoires in COVID-19. The data were produced by immunoSEQ multiplex PCR, yet TCRdb's version contains in-frame clones alone and is incomplete. The sample yields some 250,000 clones, around 81% seen once. Sequencing was done on a sample of peripheral blood. The receptors were sampled from a man aged 25-45 years who had recovered from COVID-19. Both conserved end residues are part of each CDR3. D genes are given only for firm matches. Some rows have no size entry. The others give once, few or many, or a class for an expanded clone.

TRBV10-3	TRBJ1-3	.	.	CAISPPGGKGNTIYF	TGTGCCATCAGTCCTCCCGGAGGGAAGGGAAACACCATATATTTT
TRBV5-4	TRBJ2-7	TRBD2	.	CASSLLAGGREQYF	TGTGCCAGCAGCCTACTAGCGGGGGGGCGCGAGCAGTACTTC
TRBV9	TRBJ1-1	.	.	CASSVTGSDREAFF	TGTGCCAGCAGCGTAACAGGGTCGGATCGAGAAGCTTTCTTT
TRBV18	TRBJ1-1	.	.	CASSPSQGNTEAFF	TGTGCCAGCTCACCATCGCAGGGGAACACTGAAGCTTTCTTT
TRBV11-3	TRBJ2-2	TRBD1	.	CASNSAPSYTGGPSTGELFF	TGTGCCAGCAACTCTGCTCCTTCTTACACAGGGGGGCCCAGCACCGGGGAGCTGTTTTTT
TRBV2	TRBJ2-2	TRBD2	.	CASRRAGMNTGELFF	TGTGCCAGCAGGCGAGCGGGGATGAACACCGGGGAGCTGTTTTTT
TRBV3-1/TRBV3-2	TRBJ2-2	TRBD2	.	CASSGGGRFGELFF	TGTGCCAGCAGCGGCGGGGGGAGATTCGGGGAGCTGTTTTTT
TRBV2	TRBJ2-5	.	.	CASNRQYQETQYF	TGTGCCAGCAACCGCCAGTACCAAGAGACCCAGTACTTC
TRBV5-4	TRBJ1-4	.	once	CASSLDQGRGEKLFF	TGTGCCAGCAGCTTGGACCAGGGGAGAGGAGAAAAACTGTTTTTT
TRBV19	TRBJ1-1	.	.	CASTERMNTEAFF	TGTGCCAGTACAGAGCGAATGAACACTGAAGCTTTCTTT
TRBV6-6	TRBJ1-5	.	few	CASSLTDQPQHF	TGTGCCAGCAGCCTGACAGATCAGCCCCAGCATTTT
TRBV7-8	TRBJ1-1	TRBD1	.	CASSSRTGLLVAFF	TGTGCCAGCAGCTCTAGGACAGGGCTTTTAGTTGCTTTCTTT
TRBV10-2	TRBJ1-2	TRBD1	.	CASSEGTAYGYTF	TGCGCCAGCAGTGAGGGGACAGCTTATGGCTACACCTTC
TRBV5-4	TRBJ1-5	.	.	CASSHTGGAVNQPQHF	TGTGCCAGCAGCCACACAGGTGGGGCAGTAAATCAGCCCCAGCATTTT
TRBV21-1	TRBJ1-4	.	.	CASSKERQEQVRNEKLFF	TGTGCCAGCAGCAAAGAACGTCAGGAACAGGTACGGAATGAAAAACTGTTTTTT
TRBV6-5	TRBJ1-6	.	.	CASSRGGDLVSPLHF	TGTGCCAGCAGTCGTGGGGGGGATTTGGTTTCACCCCTCCACTTT
TRBV5-6	TRBJ1-2	.	.	CASSSLWQGQILGYTF	TGTGCCAGCAGCTCCCTATGGCAGGGTCAAATCTTGGGCTACACCTTC
TRBV3-1/TRBV3-2	TRBJ1-2	TRBD1	.	CASSGGTAYGYTF	TGTGCCAGCAGCGGCGGGACAGCCTATGGCTACACCTTC
TRBV2	TRBJ1-4	.	.	CASRKGGVLFF	TGTGCCAGCAGAAAAGGGGGGGTACTGTTTTTT
TRBV5-5	TRBJ1-1	TRBD1	few	CASSFFLDRANTEAFF	TGTGCCAGCAGCTTTTTTTTGGACAGGGCGAACACTGAAGCTTTCTTT
TRBV18	TRBJ2-2	TRBD1	.	CASSDRQGANTGELFF	TGTGCCAGCTCAGACCGACAGGGGGCGAACACCGGGGAGCTGTTTTTT
TRBV3-1/TRBV3-2	TRBJ2-1	.	.	CASSNRGSNEQFF	TGTGCCAGCAGCAACCGGGGTTCCAATGAGCAGTTCTTC
TRBV7-3	TRBJ1-2	TRBD1	once	CASSQQGVGGYTF	TGTGCCAGCTCTCAACAGGGGGTGGGTGGCTACACCTTC
TRBV4-1	TRBJ1-2	.	.	CASSQEGRDYGYTF	TGCGCCAGCAGCCAAGAAGGCAGGGACTATGGCTACACCTTC
TRBV5-4	TRBJ2-7	TRBD1	.	CASSLASGQGRFEQYF	TGTGCCAGCAGCTTGGCCTCAGGACAGGGTCGTTTCGAGCAGTACTTC
TRBV5-6	TRBJ1-2	TRBD1	.	CASSGAPDRDYGYTF	TGTGCCAGCAGCGGCGCTCCGGACAGGGACTATGGCTACACCTTC
TRBV12-5	TRBJ2-5	TRBD1	once	CASGWGQGRQETQYF	TGTGCTAGTGGTTGGGGACAGGGAAGGCAAGAGACCCAGTACTTC
TRBV11-1	TRBJ1-1	.	once	CASSPVTGTEAFF	TGTGCCAGCAGCCCGGTAACAGGAACTGAAGCTTTCTTT
TRBV15	TRBJ2-1	.	.	CATSRPPNEQFF	TGTGCCACCAGCAGACCTCCCAATGAGCAGTTCTTC
TRBV7-9	TRBJ1-1	.	.	CASSADSNTEAFF	TGTGCCAGCAGCGCAGACAGTAACACTGAAGCTTTCTTT
TRBV29-1	TRBJ2-1	TRBD2	.	CSLRLAGSYNEQFF	TGCAGCCTCCGACTAGCAGGCTCCTACAATGAGCAGTTCTTC
TRBV10-3	TRBJ1-4	.	once	CAISERGEKLFF	TGTGCCATCAGTGAAAGAGGGGAAAAACTGTTTTTT
TRBV10-3	TRBJ2-1	TRBD1	.	CATTGDHEQFF	TGTGCCACGACAGGGGACCATGAGCAGTTCTTC
TRBV10-2	TRBJ2-3	.	.	CASSRGARGTDTQYF	TGCGCCAGCTCACGGGGGGCGCGGGGCACAGATACGCAGTATTTT
TRBV6-5	TRBJ1-6	TRBD1	.	CASSETGADSPLHF	TGTGCCAGCAGCGAGACAGGGGCGGATTCACCCCTCCACTTT
TRBV5-4	TRBJ2-5	TRBD2	.	CASSFLNLAGGETQYF	TGTGCCAGCAGCTTTTTAAACCTAGCGGGGGGAGAGACCCAGTACTTC
TRBV11-2	TRBJ2-7	TRBD1	few	CASSFGQASGEQYF	TGTGCCAGCAGCTTTGGACAGGCTTCGGGCGAGCAGTACTTC
TRBV6-5	TRBJ2-3	TRBD2	.	CASTVLAGGRDTQYF	TGTGCCAGCACCGTCCTAGCGGGGGGGAGGGATACGCAGTATTTT
TRBV11-2	TRBJ1-2	.	.	CASSLDSTGYGYTF	TGTGCCAGCAGCTTAGACAGCACAGGGTATGGCTACACCTTC
TRBV9	TRBJ2-3	.	few	CASSVGWGEASDTQYF	TGTGCCAGCAGCGTAGGTTGGGGAGAGGCCTCAGATACGCAGTATTTT
TRBV5-1	TRBJ1-2	TRBD1	.	CASRVNTGGTYGYTF	TGCGCCAGCAGAGTAAATACAGGGGGCACGTATGGCTACACCTTC
TRBV6-2/TRBV6-3	TRBJ1-2	TRBD1	.	CASSPGQGLYRDYGYTF	TGTGCCAGCAGCCCAGGACAGGGTCTTTACAGAGACTATGGCTACACCTTC
TRBV21-1	TRBJ1-6	.	.	CASSKGGLGTGGKASYNSPLHF	TGTGCCAGCAGCAAGGGGGGTCTCGGGACAGGGGGAAAAGCCTCCTATAATTCACCCCTCCACTTT
TRBV2	TRBJ1-6	.	.	CASSERLIGPDSPLHF	TGTGCCAGCAGTGAAAGGCTCATTGGGCCAGATTCACCCCTCCACTTT
TRBV18	TRBJ1-2	.	.	CASSLNRGAGAQHGYTF	TGTGCCAGCTCTCTCAACCGGGGGGCAGGGGCTCAACACGGCTACACCTTC
TRBV18	TRBJ1-1	.	once	CASSRSRGNTEAFF	TGTGCCAGCTCCCGATCCCGGGGGAACACTGAAGCTTTCTTT
TRBV6-5	TRBJ1-5	TRBD1	few	CASSSPGDRGGVPQHF	TGTGCCAGCAGTTCTCCCGGGGACAGGGGTGGCGTGCCCCAGCATTTT
TRBV6-1	TRBJ1-4	.	once	CASSETGTPSEKLFF	TGTGCCAGCAGTGAAACGGGGACACCCAGCGAAAAACTGTTTTTT